The T cell receptor (beta chain) under discussion was sequenced for a study of OX40 agonist ivuxolimab in advanced cancers. On the study more broadly: With ivuxolimab, an agonistic anti-OX40 (CD134) antibody, patients were treated.

Here immunoSEQ multiplex PCR was the method, and the copy in TCRdb shows in-frame clones only, minus some. The sample contains over 25,000 clones, approximately 84% of which appear only once. A word on this clone: What it binds is not known.

V lost 6 bases and J 1 base, leaving 9 bases between the germline ends. This CDR3 is built from 13 residues. Per the germline V gene, CDR1 is MNHEY and CDR2 is SMNVEV (reference sequence). The study's findings and limits: More expanded clones were seen, on average, in CD8+ T cells than in CD4+. The study did not work out the antigen specificity of the expanded peripheral T cells.

The source was CD4+ or CD8+ T cells sorted from blood, collected in a trial of the OX40 agonist ivuxolimab. The chain couples TRBV27 to TRBJ1-2, with D perhaps matching TRBD1 (6 bases). This TCR was recovered from an adult with an advanced solid tumor such as melanoma, head and neck, liver or kidney cancer. The CDR3 reads CASRYRDNYGYTF. The DNA for the CDR3 is TGTGCCAGCAGATACAGGGATAACTATGGCTACACCTTC.